These 27 T cell receptor beta chains originate from one sample sequenced in a study of T cell repertoires in cytomegalovirus infection (dated by TCRdb to the late 2010s). TCRdb records Illumina HiSeq 1500 as the sequencer. TCRdb cleaned the public reads at Q25 with fastp, built clones with MiXCR and kept in-frame beta chains. Each entry merges the rows of one CDR3 protein and shows their most common DNA and genes. Present in this sample are around 300,000 distinct CDR3 sequences, around 20% of which were seen just once. The top ten clones comprise about 21% of the sample. These receptors are not linked to any known antigen. Per the publication, the treatment or condition label means: in vitro stimulation with specific CMV peptide epitopes to enrich CMV-specific T cells. This specimen consisted of cultured PBMCs, obtained from culture after CMV antigen stimulation. The receptor set was obtained from a human donor in good health (CMV status not recorded). Some clones in this sample may be carry-over from other donors' samples.

This chain links TRBV19 with TRBJ2-1; no reliable D call. From germline, CDR1 is LNHDA and CDR2 SQIVND (reference sequence). The CDR3 length is 13 residues. V was cut by 2 bases and J by 8 bases, with 10 bases left in between. The CDR3: CASSIPQGYEQFF. DNA of the CDR3: TGTGCCAGTAGTATACCGCAAGGCTATGAGCAGTTCTTC.

V and J are TRBV7-2 and TRBJ2-5, with 9 bases lining up with TRBD2. This CDR3 is built from 12 residues. The V gene end was trimmed by 8 bases and the J gene end by 5 bases; junction bases not matched to a gene: 3. Germline CDR1 reads SGHTA; CDR2 reads FQGNSA. The CDR3 nucleotides are TGTGCCAGCGGGACTAGCACGGAGACCCAGTACTTC. This gives the protein CASGTSTETQYF.

In this sample, this clonotype turned up many times. The rearrangement uses TRBV7-8 and TRBJ2-7, with a possible D match to TRBD1 (6 bases). V was cut by 3 bases and J by 3 bases, with 12 bases left in between. Germline CDR1 is SGHVS and CDR2 is FQNEAQ. There are 14 residues in the CDR3. This chain's CDR3 is CASSFLQGGYEQYF. In DNA form, the CDR3 reads TGTGCCAGCAGCTTCCTACAGGGTGGCTACGAGCAGTACTTC.

This clonotype was counted at least ten times. The chain employs TRBV7-2 and TRBJ1-6; D is unresolved. The CDR3 has 12 amino acids. The germline CDR1 and CDR2 sequences are SGHTA and FQGNSA. V was clipped by 1 base and J by 10 bases, with 5 bases between them. The CDR3 spells CASSLDLSPLHF. CDR3 in DNA: TGTGCCAGCAGCTTAGATCTATCACCCCTCCACTTT. Supplemented by reference TRBV7-2 and TRBJ1-6, the full variable domain reads GAGVSQSPSNKVTEKGKDVELRCDPISGHTALYWYRQSLGQGLEFLIYFQGNSAPDKSGLPSDRFSAERTGGSVSTLTIQRTQQEDSAVYLCASSLDLSPLHFGNGTRLTVT.

The V gene is TRBV27, the J gene TRBJ1-2; D call uncertain. Trimming removed 4 bases from V and 2 bases from J, with 14 bases in between. The CDR3 covers 15 residues. Germline CDR1 is MNHEY and CDR2 is SMNVEV (reference sequence). The CDR3 bases are TGTGCCAGCAGTTACTCCGCGGGAGAGAACTATGGCTACACCTTC. This codes for CASSYSAGENYGYTF.

This chain links TRBV7-9 with TRBJ2-1; TRBD1 is a possible D gene (6 bases). Germline CDR1 and CDR2: SEHNR and FQNEAQ (reference sequence). CDR3 length: 13 amino acids. The V and J ends lost 5 bases and 12 bases respectively, with 17 bases between them. This chain's CDR3 is CASSEQQGKRQFF. CDR3 coding DNA: TGTGCCAGCAGCGAGCAGCAGGGGAAACGGCAGTTCTTC.

The chain uses TRBV19 and TRBJ1-1, with 7 bases lining up with TRBD1. From germline, CDR1 is LNHDA and CDR2 SQIVND (reference sequence). J was trimmed by 8 bases and V by 5 bases; bases with no gene match: 8. The CDR3 runs to 13 residues. The DNA of the CDR3 is TGTGCCAGTAGTCCCGGACAGGCGTCAGAAGCTTTCTTT. Encoded protein: CASSPGQASEAFF.

This rearrangement joins TRBV20-1 to TRBJ2-5; 8 nucleotides agree with TRBD2. The CDR3 extends over 15 amino acids. The J segment lost 1 base and the V segment lost 6 bases, leaving 10 bases of the junction unmatched. Germline lookup yields CDR1 DFQATT and CDR2 SNEGSKA (reference sequence). The CDR3 sequence: CSASPLAGLQETQYF. The CDR3 bases are TGCAGTGCCAGCCCCCTAGCGGGTCTCCAAGAGACCCAGTACTTC.

This clonotype was counted only a few times. The rearrangement joins TRBV4-1 to TRBJ1-6; a possible D gene is TRBD1 (5 bases). Per germline, CDR1 MGHRA and CDR2 YSYEKL. Deletions cut 7 bases from V and 5 bases from J, with 15 bases between. This CDR3 comprises 15 residues. In nucleotides, the CDR3 is TGCGCCAGCAACCGGGACGCCGAGAATAATTCACCCCTCCACTTT. Encoded protein: CASNRDAENNSPLHF.

This clonotype showed up many times. This chain connects TRBV10-3 to TRBJ1-2, with 8 bases matching TRBD1. The V gene's germline CDR1 is ENHRY and CDR2 SYGVKD. Trimming took 8 bases from V and 3 from J; bases not matched to a gene: 11. There are 15 residues in the CDR3. The CDR3 DNA is TGTGCCATCCCCGGACAGGGATCTAGTGACTATGGCTACACCTTC. Translation: CAIPGQGSSDYGYTF.

This clonotype has a handful of counts. The chain carries TRBV18 and TRBJ2-3; D is perhaps TRBD1 or TRBD2 (5 bases each). Trimming removed 4 bases from V and 5 bases from J, with 10 bases in between. Germline lookup yields CDR1 KGHSH and CDR2 LQKENI. CDR3 length: 13 amino acids. The CDR3, as DNA: TGTGCCAGCTCACGAGGGGAGCAAGATACGCAGTATTTT. Its protein product is CASSRGEQDTQYF.

There are a few counts of this clonotype. The chain joins TRBV5-1 to TRBJ2-5; maybe TRBD1 (5 bases). The germline CDR1 and CDR2 sequences are SGHRS and YFSETQ. The V gene lost 0 bases and the J gene lost 5 bases, with 11 bases spanning the gap. The CDR3 consists of 14 residues. CDR3 coding DNA: TGCGCCAGCAGCTTGGGACAGTACATGGAGACCCAGTACTTC. Amino acids: CASSLGQYMETQYF. Filled out from reference TRBV5-1 and TRBJ2-5, the complete variable domain reads KAGVTQTPRYLIKTRGQQVTLSCSPISGHRSVSWYQQTPGQGLQFLFEYFSETQRNKGNFPGRFSGRQFSNSRSEMNVSTLELGDSALYLCASSLGQYMETQYFGPGTRLLVL.

The J gene is TRBJ1-4, the V gene TRBV28; the match to TRBD1 covers 7 bases. This CDR3 is 14 amino acids long. Germline lookup yields CDR1 MDHEN and CDR2 SYDVKM. The trim removed 4 bases at V and 4 bases at J, leaving 3 bases unmatched. CDR3 coding DNA: TGTGCCAGCAGTTCGACAGGGCTTAATGAAAAACTGTTTTTT. Protein: CASSSTGLNEKLFF.

This clonotype was seen only a few times. The rearrangement links TRBV15 to TRBJ2-1; D possibly corresponds to TRBD2 (5 bases). The ends were cut back, 1 base at V and 0 bases at J, with 16 bases in the middle. The germline V gene has CDR1 LNHNV and CDR2 YYDKDF (reference sequence). This CDR3 has 18 residues. CDR3 nucleotide sequence: TGTGCCACCAGCAGAGCGTCCCCAGGAGCGGCCTCCTACAATGAGCAGTTCTTC. Its protein is CATSRASPGAASYNEQFF.

This clonotype was picked up many times. This rearrangement joins TRBV2 to TRBJ2-5; 10 bases line up with TRBD2. Trimming took 6 bases from V and 2 from J; bases not matched to a gene: 0. The CDR3 runs 13 residues. Germline V gene lookup returns CDR1 SNHLY and CDR2 FYNNEI. The chain's CDR3 is CASRGLAQETQYF. The CDR3 DNA reads TGTGCCAGCAGGGGACTAGCGCAAGAGACCCAGTACTTC. Full variable domain (remainder filled in from reference TRBV2 and TRBJ2-5): EPEVTQTPSHQVTQMGQEVILRCVPISNHLYFYWYRQILGQKVEFLVSFYNNEISEKSEIFDDQFSVERPDGSNFTLKIRSTKLEDSAMYFCASRGLAQETQYFGPGTRLLVL.

In this sample, this clonotype turned up a few times. This chain joins TRBV4-2 and TRBJ1-3; 7 positions agree with TRBD1. The CDR3 runs to 16 residues. Germline V CDR1 and CDR2: LGHNA, YNFKEQ. Trimming took 2 bases from V and 1 from J; bases not matched to a gene: 5. Written as DNA, the CDR3 is TGTGCCAGCAGCCAACTAGAGGACAGGTCTGGAAACACCATATATTTT. It is translated as CASSQLEDRSGNTIYF.

This clonotype was detected a few times. The chain uses TRBV7-2 and TRBJ2-2; no clear D. The CDR3 contains 14 residues. Germline lookup yields CDR1 SGHTA and CDR2 FQGNSA. Trimming cost V 1 base and J 6 bases, with 9 bases left between them. The CDR3 DNA reads TGTGCCAGCAGCTTAGTATTCGCTTCCGGGGAGCTGTTTTTT. It yields the protein CASSLVFASGELFF.

The chain joins TRBV20-1 to TRBJ1-6; maybe TRBD1 (5 bases). CDR3 size: 13 residues. Germline CDR1 and CDR2: DFQATT and SNEGSKA (reference sequence). The V gene lost 3 bases and the J gene lost 6 bases, with 9 bases spanning the gap. CDR3 coding DNA: TGCAGTGCTAGGCAGGGACTTAATTCACCCCTCCACTTT. Its protein is CSARQGLNSPLHF.

This clonotype was seen only a few times. Because the CDR3 is missing its conserved closing phenylalanine or tryptophan, this is likely a read error. The DNA is omitted, as the CDR3 cannot be located on it reliably, and the CDR3 follows TCRdb's listing. The chain combines TRBV6-5 with TRBJ2-7; the DNA was not used to check the table's D call, TRBD2. The CDR3 adds up to 11 amino acids, both ends counted. Per germline, CDR1 MNHEY and CDR2 SVGAGI. The CDR3: CASSTQGPSSA.

This clonotype was counted ten times or more. The J gene is TRBJ2-1, the V gene TRBV5-6, with 9 bases aligning to TRBD2. Germline V gene data show CDR1 as SGHDT and CDR2 as YYEEEE. This CDR3 has 17 residues. The ends lost 0 bases at V and 0 bases at J; junction bases unmatched: 4. CDR3 nucleotide sequence: TGTGCCAGCAGCTTGGAGGGAGCGGGAGGCTCCTACAATGAGCAGTTCTTC. Its protein product is CASSLEGAGGSYNEQFF.

This clonotype was detected many times. This sequence joins TRBV5-1 and TRBJ1-1, with 8 bases lining up with TRBD1. This CDR3 is 13 amino acids long. Looked up from germline, CDR1 is SGHRS and CDR2 is YFSETQ. After removal of 4 bases from V and 8 bases from J, the junction contained 7 bases not matched to a gene. The CDR3: CASSQGQGAEAFF. DNA for the CDR3: TGCGCCAGCAGCCAAGGGCAGGGGGCGGAAGCTTTCTTT.

The chain joins TRBV29-1 to TRBJ2-7, with TRBD2 matching 7 bases. V gave up 4 bases and J gave up 3 bases; unmatched junction bases: 3. This CDR3 region has 12 residues. Germline V lookup: CDR1 SQVTM, CDR2 ANQGSEA. The CDR3 is CSVGDYFYEQYF. CDR3 bases: TGCAGCGTTGGGGACTACTTCTACGAGCAGTACTTC.

V gene TRBV6-1 combines with J gene TRBJ2-7; TRBD2 matches 9 bases. J lost 3 bases, V lost 5 bases, and 8 bases had no gene match. The CDR3 consists of 15 residues. Germline V CDR1 and CDR2: MNHNS, SASEGT. CDR3 protein: CASSKGAGGVYEQYV. CDR3 in DNA: TGTGCCAGCAGTAAAGGGGCGGGAGGGGTCTACGAGCAGTACGTC.

This clonotype was recorded many times. The rearrangement joins TRBV7-9 to TRBJ2-5; 8 bases agree with TRBD2. Germline CDR1 and CDR2: SEHNR and FQNEAQ (reference sequence). The trim removed 9 bases at V and 0 bases at J, leaving 9 bases unmatched. The CDR3 has 15 residues. The CDR3 here is CASLAGSQYQETQYF. CDR3 sequence (DNA): TGTGCCAGTTTAGCGGGATCCCAGTACCAAGAGACCCAGTACTTC.

This clonotype was detected ten times or more. This chain links TRBV27 with TRBJ1-5; D not resolved. CDR1 and CDR2 (germline): MNHEY, SMNVEV (reference sequence). The CDR3 runs to 15 residues. Trimming pared 3 bases from V and 0 bases from J, leaving 9 bases between. CDR3 sequence reads: CASSLDPGSNQPQHF. DNA for the CDR3: TGTGCCAGCAGTTTGGACCCCGGTAGCAATCAGCCCCAGCATTTT.

The V gene is TRBV12-3 or TRBV12-4, the J gene TRBJ1-1; a possible D gene is TRBD1 (5 bases). The length of the CDR3 is 13 residues. V dropped 9 bases and J dropped 1 base, with 12 bases sitting between them. The CDR3 loop reads CASCLQENTEAFF. The CDR3 DNA is TGTGCCAGTTGTTTACAGGAGAACACTGAAGCTTTCTTT.

Many counts were recorded for this clonotype. The rearrangement joins TRBV6-1 to TRBJ2-5; the D call may be TRBD1 or TRBD2 (6 bases each). Germline-derived CDR1 and CDR2 are MNHNS and SASEGT. The CDR3 extends over 16 amino acids. V lost 6 bases and J 0 bases, leaving 17 bases between the germline ends. The CDR3 region has the DNA TGTGCCAGCAGCCTGGGGGGCGCCCCGTACCAAGAGACCCAGTACTTC. Protein product: CASSLGGAPYQETQYF.